This is a list of T cell receptor beta chains from one sample in a study of shared clonotypes between healthy human individuals. Here immunoSEQ multiplex PCR was the method, and the copy in TCRdb shows in-frame clones only, minus some. The table shows about 1 million clones, with roughly 80% occurring only once. Sequenced: memory CD4+ T cells sorted from blood. The receptors were gathered from a man aged 18 to 35 in good health. Each CDR3 is given with its conserved first and last residue. Each record gives: D gene, V gene, clone size, J gene, CDR3 DNA, CDR3 protein. A D gene is named only where the DNA matches it firmly. Size is omitted from some rows. Given values are once, few, many or a class for expanded clones.

TRBD1,TRBV11-2,few,TRBJ1-1,TGTGCCAGCAGCTCAAGACAGGGGAACACTGAAGCTTTCTTT,CASSSRQGNTEAFF
NA,TRBV29-1,NA,TRBJ2-2,TGCAGCGTTGAAGATCGGAAGCAGTCCACCGGGGAGCTGTTTTTT,CSVEDRKQSTGELFF
NA,TRBV5-1,few,TRBJ2-1,TGCGCCAGCAGCTTGGGGCAGGTGTCCTACAATGAGCAGTTCTTC,CASSLGQVSYNEQFF
NA,TRBV10-2,NA,TRBJ1-5,TGCGCCAGCAGTTTTTACGGCGCGTATAGCAATCAGCCCCAGCATTTT,CASSFYGAYSNQPQHF
NA,TRBV7-8,NA,TRBJ1-5,TGTGCCAGCAGACGCCGGGGGGAACATCAGCCCCAGCATTTT,CASRRRGEHQPQHF
TRBD1,TRBV28,NA,TRBJ1-5,TGTGCCGCCCTCGGAGGGGGCAACAGCAATCAGCCCCAGCATTTT,CAALGGGNSNQPQHF
TRBD1,TRBV5-1,NA,TRBJ1-2,TGCGCCAGCAGCCAGGACAGGCTCTATGGCTACACCTTC,CASSQDRLYGYTF
NA,TRBV27,NA,TRBJ1-4,TGTGCCAGCAGTAGGAGGGCTACTAATGAAAAACTGTTTTTT,CASSRRATNEKLFF
NA,TRBV12-5,NA,TRBJ1-5,TGTGCTAGTGGTTCCATAGGGGGACAGCCCCAGCATTTT,CASGSIGGQPQHF
NA,TRBV28,NA,TRBJ1-2,TGTGCCAGCAGCGATTATGGGGGGACTGCCTATGGCTACACCTTC,CASSDYGGTAYGYTF
TRBD1,TRBV5-1,NA,TRBJ2-7,TGCGCCAGCAGCCCGGCACAGGGGGCGCGGGAGCAGTACTTC,CASSPAQGAREQYF